The 15 T cell receptor beta chains below come from one sample, sequenced in a study of T cell repertoires in cytomegalovirus infection. MiXCR was run by TCRdb on the reads, yielding one entry per CDR3 protein. Found here are some 180,000 distinct CDR3 sequences, about 17% of them singletons; the top ten hold around 25%. Sequenced material: CD8+ T cells from PBMCs. Receptor source: a human donor in good health (CMV status not recorded). Some clones in this sample may be carry-over from other donors' samples.

This clonotype has a handful of counts. V usage is TRBV10-3 and J usage is TRBJ1-3; D remains unclear. The CDR3 totals 17 residues. Per the germline V gene, CDR1 is ENHRY and CDR2 is SYGVKD. V was cut by 0 bases and J by 7 bases, with 19 bases left in between. The CDR3 coding sequence is TGTGCCATCAGTGAGTCGACGGGGATATCGCTCCGGAACACCATATATTTT. This codes for CAISESTGISLRNTIYF.

This chain joins TRBV6-1 and TRBJ1-6; D remains ambiguous. Germline loops: CDR1 MNHNS, CDR2 SASEGT. Trimming took 6 bases from V and 2 from J, leaving 17 bases between them. CDR3 length equals 17 residues. For the CDR3, the DNA is TGTGCCAGCAGCGACGTTGGAGGTGCCACCTATAATTCACCCCTCCACTTT. Protein: CASSDVGGATYNSPLHF.

V gene TRBV6-2 or TRBV6-3 combines with J gene TRBJ2-7, with no clear D. There are 14 residues in the CDR3. Germline CDR1 and CDR2: MNHEY and SVGEGT. V was cut by 1 base and J by 6 bases, with 13 bases left in between. CDR3 DNA sequence: TGTGCCAGCAGTTACTTGGTCGGTCTTTTCGAGCAGTACTTC. It codes for CASSYLVGLFEQYF.

This clonotype was seen a handful of times. The rearrangement joins TRBV12-3 or TRBV12-4 to TRBJ2-1, with 7 bases aligning to TRBD1. Trimming cost V 7 bases and J 0 bases; bases outside gene matches: 6. The length of the CDR3 is 15 residues. The DNA of the CDR3 is TGTGCCAGCACCCCGGACAGGAGCTCCTACAATGAGCAGTTCTTC. Translating it yields CASTPDRSSYNEQFF.

The V call is TRBV20-1, the J call TRBJ2-7; perhaps TRBD2 as D (5 bases). Germline assignment: CDR1 DFQATT and CDR2 SNEGSKA (reference sequence). The CDR3 is 13 amino acids. V was shortened by 3 bases and J by 3 bases, with 12 bases between the two germline ends. CDR3 coding DNA: TGCAGTGCTAGGCCTCGGGGAGTCTACGAGCAGTACTTC. Protein: CSARPRGVYEQYF.

The chain carries TRBV5-6 and TRBJ2-7, with D maybe TRBD1 (5 bases). Trimming left V 0 bases short and J 2 bases short, with 9 bases between. CDR3 length: 14 amino acids. Germline CDR1 SGHDT, CDR2 YYEEEE. The chain's CDR3 is CASSLEGETYEQYF. CDR3 in DNA: TGTGCCAGCAGCTTGGAAGGGGAAACCTACGAGCAGTACTTC. Drawing the rest from reference TRBV5-6 and TRBJ2-7, the complete variable domain is DAGVTQSPTHLIKTRGQQVTLRCSPKSGHDTVSWYQQALGQGPQFIFQYYEEEERQRGNFPDRFSGHQFPNYSSELNVNALLLGDSALYLCASSLEGETYEQYFGPGTRLTVT.

This sequence joins TRBV7-3 and TRBJ2-1; possibly TRBD2 for D (6 bases). The CDR3 has 16 residues. In germline, CDR1 is SGHTA, CDR2 FQGTGA. V lost 4 bases, J lost 1 base, and 14 bases lay in between. The CDR3 region has the DNA TGTGCCAGCAGCTCCCTGACTAGGGAGTCCTACAATGAGCAGTTCTTC. It translates to CASSSLTRESYNEQFF.

This sequence joins TRBV7-2 and TRBJ1-1; D is perhaps TRBD1 (6 bases). Germline-derived CDR1 and CDR2 are SGHTA and FQGNSA. V was clipped by 4 bases and J by 3 bases, with 12 bases between them. The CDR3 extends over 14 amino acids. The CDR3 reads CASSSGAGDTEAFF. CDR3 nucleotides: TGTGCCAGCAGCTCAGGGGCGGGGGACACTGAAGCTTTCTTT. Full variable domain (remainder filled in from reference TRBV7-2 and TRBJ1-1): GAGVSQSPSNKVTEKGKDVELRCDPISGHTALYWYRQSLGQGLEFLIYFQGNSAPDKSGLPSDRFSAERTGGSVSTLTIQRTQQEDSAVYLCASSSGAGDTEAFFGQGTRLTVV.

V is TRBV4-3 and J is TRBJ2-5; D is unresolved. From germline, CDR1 is LGHNA and CDR2 YSLEER. The length of the CDR3 is 15 residues. Trimming took off 1 base at V and 0 bases at J, with 9 bases between the two ends. CDR3 protein: CASSQANQYQETQYF. The CDR3 nucleotides are TGCGCCAGCAGCCAAGCGAACCAGTACCAAGAGACCCAGTACTTC.

The rearrangement uses TRBV7-2 and TRBJ1-1, with D perhaps TRBD1 (6 bases). Germline V gives CDR1 SGHTA, CDR2 FQGNSA. Trimming stripped 5 bases from V and 4 bases from J, with 14 bases between. This CDR3 has 14 residues. CDR3 protein: CASSPTGAGTEAFF. CDR3 DNA sequence: TGTGCCAGCAGCCCAACGGGGGCGGGCACTGAAGCTTTCTTT. The full variable domain, in which reference TRBV7-2 and TRBJ1-1 provide the parts outside the CDR3, is GAGVSQSPSNKVTEKGKDVELRCDPISGHTALYWYRQSLGQGLEFLIYFQGNSAPDKSGLPSDRFSAERTGGSVSTLTIQRTQQEDSAVYLCASSPTGAGTEAFFGQGTRLTVV.

A few counts support this clonotype. The chain is built from TRBV5-6 and TRBJ2-7, with 8 bases aligning to TRBD1. This CDR3 has 13 amino acids. The V gene end was trimmed by 4 bases and the J gene end by 5 bases; junction bases not matched to a gene: 5. Germline V gene sequence: CDR1 SGHDT, CDR2 YYEEEE. CDR3 protein: CASSAPGQDEQYF. CDR3 DNA sequence: TGTGCCAGCAGCGCCCCGGGACAGGACGAGCAGTACTTC.

This chain links TRBV29-1 with TRBJ2-7, with 8 bases matching TRBD2. From germline, CDR1 is SQVTM and CDR2 ANQGSEA. The CDR3 has 17 amino acids. V lost 3 bases and J lost 2; bases outside the gene matches: 15. CDR3 sequence (DNA): TGCAGCGTTGAGTCCTCCGGGGAAGAGCGGGGGACCTACGAGCAGTACTTC. Translating gives CSVESSGEERGTYEQYF.

This clonotype has just a few counts. The rearrangement links TRBV7-9 to TRBJ1-4; maybe TRBD1 (6 bases). The CDR3 sequence is 16 residues long. V lost 5 bases and J 3 bases, leaving 16 bases between the germline ends. Germline V gene sequence: CDR1 SEHNR, CDR2 FQNEAQ (reference sequence). In nucleotides, the CDR3 is TGTGCCAGCAGCACGGGGACACCTAACGCTAATGAAAAACTGTTTTTT. Protein: CASSTGTPNANEKLFF.

This clonotype was observed a handful of times. The chain combines TRBV6-6 with TRBJ2-5, with D unclear. Between the trimmed V and J ends, which lost 2 bases and 1 base, there was a span of 11 bases. The CDR3 totals 15 residues. CDR1 is MNHNY and CDR2 is SVGAGI in the germline V gene (reference sequence). The CDR3 DNA reads TGTGCCAGCAGTTACGTTATGGAGTCCCAAGAGACCCAGTACTTC. Residues: CASSYVMESQETQYF.

This clonotype came up a few times. This rearrangement joins TRBV12-3 or TRBV12-4 to TRBJ2-2; 8 nucleotides line up with TRBD2. The CDR3 extends over 15 amino acids. With 2 bases clipped from V and 4 bases from J, the junction kept 3 bases outside the gene matches. The CDR3 sequence is CASSLSGGATGELFF. For the CDR3, the DNA is TGTGCCAGCAGTTTATCGGGGGGGGCCACCGGGGAGCTGTTTTTT.